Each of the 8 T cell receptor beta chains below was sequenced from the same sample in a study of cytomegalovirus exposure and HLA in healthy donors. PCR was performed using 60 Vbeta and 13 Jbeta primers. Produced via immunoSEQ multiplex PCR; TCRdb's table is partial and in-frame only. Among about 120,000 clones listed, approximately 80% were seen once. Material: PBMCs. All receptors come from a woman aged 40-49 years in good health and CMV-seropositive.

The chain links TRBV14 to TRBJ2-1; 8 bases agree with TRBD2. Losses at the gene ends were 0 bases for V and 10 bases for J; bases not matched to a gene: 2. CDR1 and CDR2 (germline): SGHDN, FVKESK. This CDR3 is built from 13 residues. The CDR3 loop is CASSQDLAGEQFF. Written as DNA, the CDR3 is TGTGCCAGCAGCCAAGATTTAGCGGGGGAGCAGTTCTTC.

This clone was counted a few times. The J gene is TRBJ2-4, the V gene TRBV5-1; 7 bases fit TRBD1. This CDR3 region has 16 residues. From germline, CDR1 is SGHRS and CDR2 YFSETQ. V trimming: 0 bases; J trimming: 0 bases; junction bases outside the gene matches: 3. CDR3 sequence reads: CASSLGGTVAKNIQYF. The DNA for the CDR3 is TGCGCCAGCAGCTTGGGGGGGACAGTAGCCAAAAACATTCAGTACTTC.

CDR3 DNA sequence: TGCGCCAGCAGTCAGCGGTCAGGGTACAATGAGCAGTTCTTC. Its protein is CASSQRSGYNEQFF. This sequence joins TRBV23-1 and TRBJ2-1; perhaps TRBD1 as D (5 bases). TRBV23-1 is an ORF, and what it does is uncertain. V lost 3 bases to trimming and J lost 4 bases, with 10 bases between them. The CDR3 consists of 14 residues.

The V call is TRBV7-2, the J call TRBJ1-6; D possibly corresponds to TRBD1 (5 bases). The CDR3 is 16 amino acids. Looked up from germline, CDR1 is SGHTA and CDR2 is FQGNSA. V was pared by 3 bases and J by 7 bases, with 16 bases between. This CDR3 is CASSFNPGRENSPLHF. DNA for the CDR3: TGTGCCAGCAGCTTCAATCCGGGACGGGAGAATTCACCCCTCCACTTT.

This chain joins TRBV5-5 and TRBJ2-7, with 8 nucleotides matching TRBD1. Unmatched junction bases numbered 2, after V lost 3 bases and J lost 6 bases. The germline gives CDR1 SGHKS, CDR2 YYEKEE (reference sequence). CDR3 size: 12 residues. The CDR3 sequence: CASSSDRAEQYF. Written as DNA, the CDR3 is TGTGCCAGCAGCTCGGACAGGGCCGAGCAGTACTTC.

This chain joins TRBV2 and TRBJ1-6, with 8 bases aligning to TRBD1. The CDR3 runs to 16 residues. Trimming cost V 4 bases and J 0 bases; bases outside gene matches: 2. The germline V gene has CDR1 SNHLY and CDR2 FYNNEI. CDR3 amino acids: CASSGDRFSYNSPLHF. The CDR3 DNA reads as TGTGCCAGCAGTGGGGACAGGTTCTCCTATAATTCACCCCTCCACTTT.

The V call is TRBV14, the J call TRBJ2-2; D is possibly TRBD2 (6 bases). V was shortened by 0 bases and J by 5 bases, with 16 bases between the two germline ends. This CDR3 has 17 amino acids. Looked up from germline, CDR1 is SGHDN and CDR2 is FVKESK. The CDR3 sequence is CASSQDRRGAGTGELFF. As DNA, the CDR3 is TGTGCCAGCAGCCAAGATCGACGGGGAGCGGGTACCGGGGAGCTGTTTTTT.

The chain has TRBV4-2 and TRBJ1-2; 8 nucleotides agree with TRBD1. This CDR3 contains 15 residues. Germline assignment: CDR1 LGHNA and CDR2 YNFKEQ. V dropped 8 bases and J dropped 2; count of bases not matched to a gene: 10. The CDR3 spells CASGSPGQENYGYTF. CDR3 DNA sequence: TGTGCCAGCGGGTCTCCGGGACAGGAGAACTATGGCTACACCTTC.